The sequence of this T cell receptor (beta chain) was determined in a study of CD8 T cells in Susac syndrome. It was with random hexamers that roughly 0.45 to 1 ug RNA was reverse transcribed. Across 54 Vbeta and 13 Jbeta, immunoSEQ multiplex PCR amplified TCR beta CDR3. TCRdb called the immunoSEQ multiplex PCR reads again in MiXCR, with one record for every CDR3 protein. The sample records 170,000 or so distinct CDR3 sequences, roughly 95% being singletons. Study findings and constraints: The CD4+ T cell repertoires that were profiled in Susac syndrome showed no clonal expansion.

Diagnostic criteria defined recently for definite or probable disease were met by the Susac syndrome patients. Bulk CD8+ and CD4+ cells came from magnetic negative isolation; CD8+ TEMRA by FACS. As to this clonotype: Its antigen remains unknown.

Germline CDR1 is SGHTA and CDR2 is FQGNSA. The V gene end was trimmed by 5 bases and the J gene end by 3 bases; junction bases not matched to a gene: 4. The CDR3 is 13 amino acids. V usage is TRBV7-2 and J usage is TRBJ2-7; TRBD2 aligns across 7 bases. Specimen: CD4+ T cells from PBMCs. This clonotype was obtained from a human donor with Susac syndrome. Here the CDR3 DNA reads TGTGCCAGCAGCCAGGCGGGAGTCTACGAGCAGTACTTC. This codes for CASSQAGVYEQYF.